These 8 T cell receptor beta chains originate from one sample sequenced in a study of blood T cell repertoires in COVID-19. Here immunoSEQ multiplex PCR was the method, and the copy in TCRdb shows in-frame clones only, minus some. The data contain about 60,000 clones, 60% to 85% of them singletons. The sequenced material came from peripheral blood. The receptor set was obtained from a human donor in a cohort sampled during active COVID-19.

This clone was counted a few times. This chain joins TRBV15 and TRBJ2-7, with D possibly being TRBD1 (6 bases). Per germline, CDR1 LNHNV and CDR2 YYDKDF (reference sequence). The CDR3 sequence is 12 residues long. V lost 6 bases and J lost 0, with 6 bases in between. The chain's CDR3 is CATRDSSYEQYF. For the CDR3, the DNA is TGTGCCACCAGGGACAGCTCCTACGAGCAGTACTTC.

The chain combines TRBV5-4 with TRBJ1-4; D is possibly TRBD1 (5 bases). Deletions cut 4 bases from V and 4 bases from J, with 11 bases between. The CDR3 covers 14 residues. The germline CDR1 and CDR2 sequences are SGHNT and YYREEE (reference sequence). CDR3 loop: CASSPDRINEKLFF. The CDR3 nucleotides read TGTGCCAGCAGCCCCGACAGAATTAATGAAAAACTGTTTTTT. The full variable domain, completed using reference TRBV5-4 and TRBJ1-4, is ETGVTQSPTHLIKTRGQQVTLRCSSQSGHNTVSWYQQALGQGPQFIFQYYREEENGRGNFPPRFSGLQFPNYSSELNVNALELDDSALYLCASSPDRINEKLFFGSGTQLSVL.

V gene TRBV29-1 combines with J gene TRBJ2-5; D is perhaps TRBD1 (5 bases). Germline loops: CDR1 SQVTM, CDR2 ANQGSEA. CDR3 length: 14 residues. V shed 4 bases and J shed 2 bases, with 14 bases lying between them. The CDR3 region has the DNA TGCAGCGTTGGGGGCCTCATGTTTCAAGAGACCCAGTACTTC. It codes for CSVGGLMFQETQYF.

The V call is TRBV5-1, the J call TRBJ2-3; D is ambiguous. Germline CDR1 and CDR2: SGHRS and YFSETQ. The CDR3 spans 12 residues. V was trimmed by 0 bases and J by 4 bases, leaving 3 bases between them. The CDR3 DNA sequence: TGCGCCAGCAGCTTGGGCGCAGATACGCAGTATTTT. Its protein product is CASSLGADTQYF.

The rearrangement uses TRBV7-6 and TRBJ1-1; D is possibly TRBD1 (6 bases). Germline CDR1 and CDR2: SGHVS and FNYEAQ. The CDR3 is 12 residues long. The ends were cut back, 6 bases at V and 5 bases at J, with 10 bases in the middle. The CDR3 sequence is CASSSDRTEAFF. Here the CDR3 DNA reads TGTGCCAGCAGTTCCGACAGGACTGAAGCTTTCTTT.

This chain joins TRBV11-2 and TRBJ2-3; D gene uncertain. Germline values: CDR1 SGHAT, CDR2 FQNNGV. This CDR3 has 15 residues. Deletions cut 0 bases from V and 2 bases from J, with 9 bases between. The CDR3 loop reads CASSLDAGPTDTQYF. CDR3 coding DNA: TGTGCCAGCAGCTTAGACGCAGGCCCCACAGATACGCAGTATTTT.

The chain links TRBV12-5 to TRBJ2-7, with D unresolved. V was trimmed by 2 bases and J by 6 bases, leaving 17 bases between them. Per the germline V gene, CDR1 is LGHNT and CDR2 is FRNRAP. This CDR3 is 15 amino acids long. CDR3 sequence: CASGLPSLLGPEQYF. The CDR3 nucleotides are TGTGCTAGTGGTTTGCCATCCCTCTTGGGCCCCGAGCAGTACTTC.

The rearrangement uses TRBV30 and TRBJ1-3; TRBD1 aligns across 11 bases. The CDR3 runs 14 residues. Trimming cost V 8 bases and J 4 bases; bases outside gene matches: 7. CDR1 is GTSNPN and CDR2 is SVGIG in the germline V gene (reference sequence). Written as DNA, the CDR3 is TGTGCCCAATCCGGGACAGGGGGAGGAAACACCATATATTTT. As protein: CAQSGTGGGNTIYF.